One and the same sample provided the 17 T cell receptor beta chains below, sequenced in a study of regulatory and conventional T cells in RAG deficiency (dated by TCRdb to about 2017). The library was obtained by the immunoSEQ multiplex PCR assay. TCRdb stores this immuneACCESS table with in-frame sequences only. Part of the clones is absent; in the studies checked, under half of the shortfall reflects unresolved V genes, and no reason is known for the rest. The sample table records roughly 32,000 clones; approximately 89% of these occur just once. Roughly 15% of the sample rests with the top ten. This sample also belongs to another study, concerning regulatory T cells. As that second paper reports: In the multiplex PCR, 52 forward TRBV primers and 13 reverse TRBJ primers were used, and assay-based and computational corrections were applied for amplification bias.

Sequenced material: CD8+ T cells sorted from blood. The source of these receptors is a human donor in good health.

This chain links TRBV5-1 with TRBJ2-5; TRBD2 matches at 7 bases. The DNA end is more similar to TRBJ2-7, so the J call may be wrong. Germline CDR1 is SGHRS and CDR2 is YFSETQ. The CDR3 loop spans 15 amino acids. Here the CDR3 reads CASSLGTTVSYEQYF. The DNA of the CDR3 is TGCGCCAGCAGCCTAGGGACTACGGTATCCTACGAGCAGTACTTC.

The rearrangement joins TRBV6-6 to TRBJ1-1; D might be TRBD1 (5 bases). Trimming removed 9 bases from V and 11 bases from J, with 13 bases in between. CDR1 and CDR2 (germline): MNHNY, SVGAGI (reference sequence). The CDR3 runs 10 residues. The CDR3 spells CASRTEGAFF. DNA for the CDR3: TGTGCCAGTCGTACAGAGGGGGCTTTCTTT.

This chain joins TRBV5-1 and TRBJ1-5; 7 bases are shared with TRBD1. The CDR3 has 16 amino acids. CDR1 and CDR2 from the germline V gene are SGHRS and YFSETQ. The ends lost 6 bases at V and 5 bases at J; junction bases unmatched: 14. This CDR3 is CASTYPGQDGDQPQHF. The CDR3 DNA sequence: TGCGCCAGCACCTACCCCGGACAGGACGGGGATCAGCCCCAGCATTTT.

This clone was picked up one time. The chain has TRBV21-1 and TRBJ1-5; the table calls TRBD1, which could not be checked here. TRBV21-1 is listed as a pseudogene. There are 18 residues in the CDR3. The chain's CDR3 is CASKKSGDRGLENQPQHF. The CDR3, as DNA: TGTGCCAGCAAAAAGAGTGGGGACAGGGGGCTGGAGAATCAGCCCCAGCATTTT.

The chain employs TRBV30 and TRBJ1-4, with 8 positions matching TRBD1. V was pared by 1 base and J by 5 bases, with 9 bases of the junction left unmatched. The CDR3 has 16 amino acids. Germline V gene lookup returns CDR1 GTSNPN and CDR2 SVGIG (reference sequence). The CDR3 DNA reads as TGTGCCTGGAGTGGAGCGCGGACAGGGAGGAATGAAAAACTGTTTTTT. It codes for CAWSGARTGRNEKLFF.

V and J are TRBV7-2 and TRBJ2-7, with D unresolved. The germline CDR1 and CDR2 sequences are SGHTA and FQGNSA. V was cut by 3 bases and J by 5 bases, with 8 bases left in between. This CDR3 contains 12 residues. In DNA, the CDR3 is TGTGCCAGCAGCTTTGGCTACCACGAGCAGTACTTC. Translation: CASSFGYHEQYF.

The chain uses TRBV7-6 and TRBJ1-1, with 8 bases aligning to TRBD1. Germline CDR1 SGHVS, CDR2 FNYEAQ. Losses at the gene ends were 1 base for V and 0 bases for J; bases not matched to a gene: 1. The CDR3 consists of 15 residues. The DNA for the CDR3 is TGTGCCAGCAGCTTAGGGGACAGGATGAACACTGAAGCTTTCTTT. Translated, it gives CASSLGDRMNTEAFF. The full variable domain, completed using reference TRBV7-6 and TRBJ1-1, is GAGVSQSPRYKVTKRGQDVALRCDPISGHVSLYWYRQALGQGPEFLTYFNYEAQQDKSGLPNDRFSAERPEGSISTLTIQRTEQRDSAMYRCASSLGDRMNTEAFFGQGTRLTVV.

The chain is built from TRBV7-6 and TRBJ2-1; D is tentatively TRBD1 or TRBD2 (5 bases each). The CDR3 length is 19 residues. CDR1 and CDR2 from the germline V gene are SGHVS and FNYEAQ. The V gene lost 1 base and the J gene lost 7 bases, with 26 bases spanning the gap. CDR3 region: CASSLGRFPGTRPDNEQFF. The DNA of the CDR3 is TGTGCCAGCAGCTTAGGGCGTTTTCCCGGGACCCGGCCTGATAATGAGCAGTTCTTC.

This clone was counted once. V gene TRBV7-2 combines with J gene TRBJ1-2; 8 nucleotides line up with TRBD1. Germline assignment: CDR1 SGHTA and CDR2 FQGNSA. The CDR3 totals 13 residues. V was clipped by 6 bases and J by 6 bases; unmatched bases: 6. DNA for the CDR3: TGTGCCAGCAGTTTGCAGGGGGCTCATGGCTACACCTTC. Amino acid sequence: CASSLQGAHGYTF.

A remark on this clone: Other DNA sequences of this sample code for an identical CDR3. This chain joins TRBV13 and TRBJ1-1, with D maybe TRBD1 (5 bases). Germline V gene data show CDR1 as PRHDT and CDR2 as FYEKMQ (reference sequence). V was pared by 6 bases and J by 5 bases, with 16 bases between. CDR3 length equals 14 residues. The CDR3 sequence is CASSPGTGYTEAFF. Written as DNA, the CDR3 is TGTGCCAGCAGTCCCGGGACGGGGTATACTGAAGCTTTCTTT.

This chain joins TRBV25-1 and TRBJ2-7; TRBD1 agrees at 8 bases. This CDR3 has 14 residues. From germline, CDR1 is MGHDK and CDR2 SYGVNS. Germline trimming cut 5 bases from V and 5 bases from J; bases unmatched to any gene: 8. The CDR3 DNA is TGTGCCAGCAGTCCGCCCCAGGGGGCCGACGAGCAGTACTTC. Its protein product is CASSPPQGADEQYF.

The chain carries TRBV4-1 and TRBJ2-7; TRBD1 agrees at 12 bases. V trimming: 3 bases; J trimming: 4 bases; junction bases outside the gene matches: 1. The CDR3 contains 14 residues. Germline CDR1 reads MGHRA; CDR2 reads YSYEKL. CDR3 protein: CASSQGQGAYEQYF. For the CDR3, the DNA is TGCGCCAGCAGCCAGGGACAGGGGGCATACGAGCAGTACTTC.

This CDR3 is CASSGGQGLLTISYNEQFF. In DNA, the CDR3 is TGTGCCAGCAGCGGGGGACAGGGGCTCTTAACAATCTCCTACAATGAGCAGTTCTTC. This sequence joins TRBV9 and TRBJ2-1; 10 positions agree with TRBD1. J gave up 0 bases and V 3 bases, and 12 bases lay outside the gene matches. Germline CDR1 and CDR2: SGDLS and YYNGEE. CDR3 length: 19 residues.

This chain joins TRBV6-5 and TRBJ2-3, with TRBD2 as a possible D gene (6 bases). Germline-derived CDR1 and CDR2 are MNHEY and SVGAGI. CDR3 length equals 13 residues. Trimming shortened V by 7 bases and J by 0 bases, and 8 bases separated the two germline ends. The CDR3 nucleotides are TGTGCCAGCATGGGACTTAGCACAGATACGCAGTATTTT. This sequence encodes CASMGLSTDTQYF.

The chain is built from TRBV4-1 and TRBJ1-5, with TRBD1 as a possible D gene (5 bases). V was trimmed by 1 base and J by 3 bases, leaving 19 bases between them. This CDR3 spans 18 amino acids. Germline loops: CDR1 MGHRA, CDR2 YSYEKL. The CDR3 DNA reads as TGCGCCAGCAGCCAAGTGAAAGGGGCAGGGATGTTCAATCAGCCCCAGCATTTT. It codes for CASSQVKGAGMFNQPQHF.

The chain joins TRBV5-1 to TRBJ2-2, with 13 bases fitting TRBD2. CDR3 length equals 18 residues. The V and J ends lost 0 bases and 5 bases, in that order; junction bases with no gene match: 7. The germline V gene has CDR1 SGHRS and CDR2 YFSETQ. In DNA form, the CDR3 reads TGCGCCAGCAGCTTGGCCCGACTAGCGGGAGGTGGTACCGGGGAGCTGTTTTTT. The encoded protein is CASSLARLAGGGTGELFF.

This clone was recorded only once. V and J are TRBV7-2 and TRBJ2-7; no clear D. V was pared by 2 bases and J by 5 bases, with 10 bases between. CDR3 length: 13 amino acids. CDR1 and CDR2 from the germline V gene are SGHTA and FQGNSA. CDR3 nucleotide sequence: TGTGCCAGCAGCTTATCGGTGGGGAACGAGCAGTACTTC. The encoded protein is CASSLSVGNEQYF.